This TCR beta chain stems from a study of cytomegalovirus exposure and HLA in healthy donors (dated by TCRdb to about 2017). Regarding the study in general: According to an earlier analysis of around 600 of the donors, about 180 million T cells yielded 120 million or so unique TCR beta sequences and 276 Gb of sequence data. Donor age, sex, ethnicity and CMV serostatus were collected together with the repertoire data. A later genetic analysis took genome-wide SNP genotypes for about three fifths of the 666 donors and used that subset as a discovery cohort. Both class I and class II loci were covered by HLA typing, at four-digit resolution. Typing coverage differed by locus: A, B, C, DRB1 and DQB1 were typed in about 629-640 donors, DQA1 in 500 to 550, DPA1 in 600 to 610, and DPB1 in just under 480. The study used immunosequencing to profile the T cell repertoires of 670 or so subjects and linked those repertoires to cytomegalovirus serostatus. Roughly 5 DR-DQ haplotypes were treated as single units for association and clustering because of strong linkage in the cohort. Across approximately 400 genotyped donors of the cohort, an average of approximately 200,000 unique TCR beta nucleotide sequences per donor were sequenced, and 15% to 20% of those sequences were non-productive. In the later analysis, no new phenotypic data were used to find candidate immune exposures; instead, reliance was placed on TCR beta sequences and their occurrence across donors. In a later analysis, previously published TCR beta repertoires from 600 to 850 donors were re-analyzed and high-resolution HLA genotyping was added so that TCR occurrence patterns could be studied. Among the roughly 390 genotyped donors, approximately 82% belonged to the genetic ancestry cluster associated with self-reported Caucasian donors. An earlier analysis of around 640 of the donors used high-throughput TCR beta sequencing to judge whether each TCR beta V gene segment behaved as functional or pseudogenic. Along with the roughly 670-subject first cohort, a separate validation cohort of approximately 110 different subjects was used. All discovery cohort repertoires had been generated on a single sequencing platform. The study aimed to test whether cataloging public T cell receptors could reveal signatures of past pathogen exposure. Roughly 300 gigabases of sequencing data and tens of millions of unique TCR sequences were included in an early release covering around 650 HLA-typed donors. To predict cytomegalovirus infection status, the study brought together high-throughput TCR immunosequencing, statistical association of individual TCRs with disease status, and machine learning. Study-wide findings and limitations: In both the original and validation cohorts, the classifier was reported to diagnose cytomegalovirus status with high specificity and sensitivity. An earlier analysis of around 540 of the donors showed that most TCR beta V segments appeared in productive rearrangements either about 87% or about 30% of the time, which broadly matched IMGT annotations. According to a later analysis, most CMV-associated TCR beta chains appeared to be HLA-restricted, and the HLA associations seemed to be driven largely by CMV exposure. The 87-base-pair reads could not distinguish some IMGT-functional V segments, including TRBV6-2 and TRBV6-3, so those segments were excluded. When HLA alleles, especially DR and DQ, strongly co-occurred, attributing TCR associations to individual alleles was difficult. A later genetic analysis associated a missense DCLRE1C variant with V-gene and J-gene trimming of TCR beta chains, and an independent cohort replicated the association. A later analysis associated about 17,000 TCR beta sequences with specific HLA alleles at a false discovery rate of 0.05. While some public TCRs were present in many individuals, most TCR sequences turned up only very rarely across donors. In the study, around 160 TCR beta chains were listed as associated with cytomegalovirus. This cohort had only TCR beta chains sequenced, and the lack of alpha or paired-chain data limited which features could be detected. Because counts were too low, more than 15 rarely observed V segments, including chromosome 9 orphons, were excluded from the earlier analysis of 500 to 700 of the donors. A further reported finding was that TCR beta sequences accurately predicted the HLA-A and HLA-B alleles for most subjects in the first cohort. A group of highly shared sequence variants was considered likely to be a technical artifact of the sequencing pipeline. Compared with the 666-donor mean, donors in an Asian-associated ancestry cluster had fewer N-insertions in productive TCRs, according to a later genetic analysis. A later analysis reported that several top co-occurrence clusters appeared linked to parvovirus B19, influenza, CMV and Epstein-Barr virus. Three of the identified cytomegalovirus-associated TCR beta chains were confirmed in vitro to be specific for cytomegalovirus antigens. The presence/absence analyses assumed that sequencing depth was roughly uniform across donors, and that assumption may not be true. The authors suggested that the approach could potentially be generalized to other disease states and immunological phenotypes. Compared with equally common non-associated chains, HLA-associated TCR beta chains in a later analysis were more clonally expanded and had lower generation probabilities. For the cohort, immune exposure information was limited to CMV serostatus. According to a later analysis, TCR association rates differed among HLA loci, with DRB1 alleles showing the most associated TCRs and HLA-C alleles showing the fewest. Correlated functional status among segregating V segments might be attributable to linkage disequilibrium, but an unknown experimental factor could not be ruled out. Because some donors lacked HLA typing at each locus, the association tests relied only on the typed subset.

The cohort consisted of 670 or so healthy bone marrow donors. At the time of sampling, all cohort members were nominally healthy, though unrecorded immune exposures were likely present. The donor tested CMV seropositive, placing the donor among the approximately 310 seropositive members of the cohort. Every donor gave a peripheral blood sample, and the peripheral blood mononuclear cells from that sample were used for TCR beta sequencing. The Qiagen DNeasy Blood Extraction Kit was used to extract genomic DNA from the blood cell samples. To prepare the library, the immunoSEQ multiplex PCR assay was applied. For the multiplex PCR, a mixture combining 60 forward primers for TCR Vbeta segments and 13 reverse primers for TCR Jbeta segments was used. The CDR3 region of rearranged TCR beta genes was amplified from genomic DNA by a multiplex PCR assay. The Illumina HiSeq System was used to sequence the amplified TCR beta libraries as 87-base-pair reads. Regarding the original processing steps: A later analysis tallied 75 million to 85 million unique TCR beta chains across the 640 or so repertoires, and about 10 million of those chains were shared by two or more donors. Raw reads were error-corrected and collapsed into unique sequences by a nearest-neighbor algorithm in which closely related sequences were merged to remove PCR and sequencing errors. To assign V, D and J gene segments, CDR3 sequences were aligned to IMGT reference sequences. Each retained sequence needed at least a six-nucleotide match to both a V gene segment and a J gene segment. A rearrangement was called productive if the CDR3 had no stop codons and remained in frame with V and J, and every other rearrangement was called non-productive. CDR3 was defined according to IMGT convention as the region running from the second conserved V-encoded cysteine to the conserved J-encoded phenylalanine. Sequences without an unambiguous match to a single V gene segment were excluded from the earlier analysis of approximately 560 of the donors. In an earlier analysis of roughly 500 of the donors, V segments were called functional above 56.7% productive rearrangements and were called segregating when the between-donor standard deviation exceeded 5%. A statistical classification framework was built to diagnose cytomegalovirus status from the catalog of TCR beta chain sequences. In a later analysis, V and J genes were assigned by comparing TCR nucleotide sequences against IMGT/GENE-DB human TR gene sequences. A later analysis assigned CDR3 sequences and most-parsimonious VDJ recombination scenarios with the TCRdist pipeline. A later analysis defined each TCR beta chain by its CDR3 amino acid sequence plus V-gene family, and excluded reads lacking a unique V-gene family. In a later analysis, a few hundred highly shared, low-generation-probability nucleotide sequences were removed to address suspected cross-contamination and a sequencing artifact. For each public chain, a later analysis derived a clonal expansion index from normalized ranks of inferred template counts within each repertoire. In a later analysis, generation probabilities were computed with a VDJ recombination model fitted to out-of-frame rearrangements, and the resulting probabilities were checked against IGoR. In a later analysis, hypergeometric tests were used to score TCR-TCR, TCR-HLA and TCR-CMV co-occurrence, with a repertoire-size bias correction applied to TCR pairs. A later analysis estimated false discovery rates by permuting HLA or CMV assignments 20 times. In a later analysis, co-occurring TCRs were grouped using DBSCAN, and TCRdist sequence similarity was added for clustering within HLA-allele-positive subsets. For co-occurrence clustering, repertoires with fewer than 30,000 or more than 120,000 public chains were excluded, along with five repertoires with anomalous nucleotide sharing. TCRdb carries this immuneACCESS record with in-frame sequences only. Its versions omit some clonotypes, under half of them owing to an unresolved V gene in the studies checked, with the rest unexplained. V, J and clone size reflect that table, while D and trimming were determined from the DNA. The sample table lists about 130,000 clones, over 75% of them with a count of one. More than 4% of the sample lies in the top ten.

The CDR3 has 15 amino acids, counting the end cysteine and phenylalanine. Only the CDR3 DNA is retained, 45 bases long and in frame from the first base. Trimming removed 3 bases from V and 4 bases from J; the gene matches leave 3 bases unexplained. As encoded in the germline V gene, CDR1 is KGHSH while CDR2 is LQKENI. Comment on this clone: Its binding antigen is unknown. Nothing much larger sits one base from this clone, and base qualities are not available.

The TCR originated in a male donor in good health and CMV-seropositive. Sequencing was carried out using PBMCs. The rearrangement combines TRBV18 with TRBJ2-2, and 9 bases in between align with TRBD1. The nucleotides are TGTGCCAGCTCACCCACGACAGGGGGCACCGGGGAGCTGTTTTTT. Translated, it gives CASSPTTGGTGELFF. Here the CDR3 is joined to the reference TRBV18 and TRBJ2-2 genes, and the full variable domain is: NAGVMQNPRHLVRRRGQEARLRCSPMKGHSHVYWYRQLPEEGLKFMVYLQKENIIDESGMPKERFSAEFPKEGPSILRIQQVVRGDSAAYFCASSPTTGGTGELFFGEGSRLTVL.